These T cell receptor beta chains were read from a single sample in a study of blood T cells in healthy people across ages. TCRdb re-derived calls from the 5' RACE reads in MiXCR, one entry per CDR3 protein. The sample holds 750,000 to 850,000 distinct CDR3 sequences, roughly 25% seen once. The same data also contributed to another study, on T cells of mothers and their children.

The material sequenced was blood. The receptor source for this set is a boy aged 5-17 years in good health. Both conserved end residues are part of each CDR3. The D gene is left open where the match is weak. Only some rows state a clone size, as once, few, many or a class for expanded clones.

cdr3_nt,cdr3_aa,clone_size,d_call,j_call,v_call
TGTGCCAGCAGCCCGGGACAGTTATCAGCAGATACGCAGTATTTT,CASSPGQLSADTQYF,few,TRBD1,TRBJ2-3,TRBV28
TGCAGTGCTAGAGCCCTCCTTGGATCTGGGGCCAACGTCCTGACTTTC,CSARALLGSGANVLTF,few,-,TRBJ2-6,TRBV20-1
TGTGCCAGCGGCCGAAACAGGGGGCCAGATACGCAGTATTTT,CASGRNRGPDTQYF,-,TRBD1,TRBJ2-3,TRBV11-2
TGCAGCGTTTTGGGACTGGAAGAGACCCAGTACTTC,CSVLGLEETQYF,-,-,TRBJ2-5,TRBV29-1
TGTGCCAGCAGTGACTCGTCCGGGGGGGTGGATACGCAGTATTTT,CASSDSSGGVDTQYF,many,TRBD2,TRBJ2-3,TRBV6-4
TGTGCCACCAGTGACCACCAGGGTTACGAGCAGTACTTC,CATSDHQGYEQYF,few,-,TRBJ2-7,TRBV24-1
TGTGCCAGCAGTTATCGAAGGACAGTTTCTGGGGCCAACGTCCTGACTTTC,CASSYRRTVSGANVLTF,few,-,TRBJ2-6,TRBV6-5
TGTGCCAGTAGTACAGGGTTGGCGGCCCAGCATTTT,CASSTGLAAQHF,few,-,TRBJ1-5,TRBV19
TGCAGCGTTGAAGATTTGGGCGGGGGCACAGATGCGCAGTATTTT,CSVEDLGGGTDAQYF,-,-,TRBJ2-3,TRBV29-1
TGTGCCACCAGCAGAGGGGGGGCGTATGAGCAGTTCTTC,CATSRGGAYEQFF,-,-,TRBJ2-1,TRBV15
TGTGCCAGCCGGGGCCCCTCGTCCTACGAGCAGTACTTC,CASRGPSSYEQYF,few,-,TRBJ2-7,TRBV6-6
TGTGCCACCGATGGGGCTAGCGATGGAACCAATGAGCAGTTCTTC,CATDGASDGTNEQFF,few,-,TRBJ2-1,TRBV24-1
TGTGCCAGCAGTTTAAAGGCTTATAGCGGGAGAAGGAATGAGCAGTTCTTC,CASSLKAYSGRRNEQFF,-,TRBD2,TRBJ2-1,TRBV12-3/TRBV12-4
TGTGCCAGCAGCCCGGGGGGACGATCTGAAAAACTGTTTTTT,CASSPGGRSEKLFF,-,-,TRBJ1-4,TRBV9
TGCAGTGCTCCGGACAGCGCTGGAAACACCATATATTTT,CSAPDSAGNTIYF,-,-,TRBJ1-3,TRBV20-1
TGTGCCAGCAGCCCCGGGACAGGGGGAGAGACCCAGTACTTC,CASSPGTGGETQYF,many,TRBD1,TRBJ2-5,TRBV9
TGTGCCAGCAGTTCTAGCGGGAACAATGAGCAGTTCTTC,CASSSSGNNEQFF,-,TRBD2,TRBJ2-1,TRBV12-3/TRBV12-4
TGTGCCAGCAGCTCCCCCGCAGGGACCTCTGGAAACACCATATATTTT,CASSSPAGTSGNTIYF,-,-,TRBJ1-3,TRBV7-3
TGTGCCAGCAGCTTTGAACTAGCGGGAGTGGGGGCCCAGTACTTC,CASSFELAGVGAQYF,-,TRBD2,TRBJ2-5,TRBV7-2
TGTGCCAGCAGCTTGGTGCGGGGAGTTAACTATGGCTACACCTTC,CASSLVRGVNYGYTF,-,-,TRBJ1-2,TRBV5-6
TGTGCCAGCAGCCTTCGGGACGGTTACTCTGGGGCCAACGTCCTGACTTTC,CASSLRDGYSGANVLTF,few,-,TRBJ2-6,TRBV7-2
TGCAGCGGGCTAGGGACTAGCGGGGAAGGGGAGCTGTTTTTT,CSGLGTSGEGELFF,-,TRBD2,TRBJ2-2,TRBV29-1
TGCGCCAGCAGCTTCGACCGGGACAGGGTTTCACCCCTCCACTTT,CASSFDRDRVSPLHF,-,TRBD1,TRBJ1-6,TRBV5-1